There are many counts of the clone carrying this TCR beta chain. The data originate from a study of shared clonotypes between healthy human individuals. In the study's own analysis: Junction-only immunoSEQ data arrived without quality scores, meaning filtering differed. Sequencing used immunoSEQ multiplex PCR; TCRdb keeps in-frame clones, though not all of them. That table gives V, J and clone size, and the DNA gave D and trimming. In the table there are over a million clones, 65% to 75% of which are singletons. The V gene's germline CDR1 is SGHTS and CDR2 YDEGEE. Germline trimming cut 4 bases from V and 0 bases from J; bases unmatched to any gene: 4. The CDR3 spans 15 residues.

This rearrangement joins TRBV5-8 to TRBJ1-5; 7 nucleotides match TRBD1. The sequence came from a young man in good health. Material for sequencing was memory CD4+ T cells sorted from blood. As to subset: CD45RA-negative fraction. In DNA form, the CDR3 reads TGTGCCAGCAGCCCGGGACAGTATAGCAATCAGCCCCAGCATTTT. It codes for CASSPGQYSNQPQHF. The full variable domain, with the rest looked up from reference TRBV5-8 and TRBJ1-5, is EAGVTQSPTHLIKTRGQQATLRCSPISGHTSVYWYQQALGLGLQFLLWYDEGEERNRGNFPPRFSGRQFPNYSSELNVNALELEDSALYLCASSPGQYSNQPQHFGDGTRLSIL.